One sample yielded the 26 T cell receptor beta chains listed below, sequenced in a study of blood T cell repertoires in COVID-19. Assay used: immunoSEQ multiplex PCR; TCRdb lists only in-frame clones, some missing. The sample gives tens of thousands of clones, roughly 91% of which show up once; roughly 5% is in the top ten. Sample: peripheral blood. The receptor source for this set is a human donor in a cohort sampled during active COVID-19.

The chain is built from TRBV9 and TRBJ1-4; perhaps TRBD1 as D (6 bases). Germline CDR1 SGDLS, CDR2 YYNGEE. The CDR3 spans 16 residues. V was pared by 4 bases and J by 2 bases, with 15 bases between. CDR3 residues: CASSRQAMGTNEKLFF. The CDR3 DNA is TGTGCCAGCAGCAGACAGGCTATGGGGACTAATGAAAAACTGTTTTTT.

The rearrangement joins TRBV7-8 to TRBJ2-2; no definite D call. The CDR3 spans 15 residues. V gave up 1 base and J gave up 2 bases, with 8 bases separating them. Per the germline V gene, CDR1 is SGHVS and CDR2 is FQNEAQ. DNA for the CDR3: TGTGCCAGCAGCTTAGTTATAGCTAACACCGGGGAGCTGTTTTTT. Encoded protein: CASSLVIANTGELFF. Full variable domain (outside the CDR3, taken from reference TRBV7-8 and TRBJ2-2): GAGVSQSPRYKVAKRGQDVALRCDPISGHVSLFWYQQALGQGPEFLTYFQNEAQLDKSGLPSDRFFAERPEGSVSTLKIQRTQQEDSAVYLCASSLVIANTGELFFGEGSRLTVL.

This chain links TRBV28 with TRBJ1-5; no reliable D call. This CDR3 region has 14 residues. Trimming removed 10 bases at V and 3 bases at J, with 16 bases between. Germline CDR1 reads MDHEN; CDR2 reads SYDVKM. The CDR3 DNA reads as TGTGCCACACCCCAACAACAGCACAATCAGCCCCAGCATTTT. Its protein product is CATPQQQHNQPQHF.

V and J are TRBV5-4 and TRBJ1-2; D not resolved. Germline V gives CDR1 SGHNT, CDR2 YYREEE (reference sequence). CDR3 length equals 14 residues. V gave up 0 bases and J gave up 0 bases, with 6 bases separating them. In DNA, the CDR3 is TGTGCCAGCAGCTTGGAGTCAGCTAACTATGGCTACACCTTC. Encoded protein: CASSLESANYGYTF.

The J gene is TRBJ1-2, the V gene TRBV9; TRBD1 is a possible D gene (5 bases). Germline values: CDR1 SGDLS, CDR2 YYNGEE. This CDR3 region has 16 residues. The V and J ends lost 3 bases and 8 bases respectively, with 23 bases between them. CDR3 in amino acids: CASSAVRDAGAGGYTF. For the CDR3, the DNA is TGTGCCAGCAGCGCAGTGCGGGACGCCGGGGCGGGGGGCTACACCTTC.

This chain links TRBV7-8 with TRBJ2-5; the match to TRBD1 covers 11 bases. The germline gives CDR1 SGHVS, CDR2 FQNEAQ. Trimming took 3 bases from V and 5 from J; bases not matched to a gene: 5. The CDR3 runs to 15 residues. Here the CDR3 DNA reads TGTGCCAGCAGCTTCTACCGGGACAGGGGGGAGACCCAGTACTTC. Amino acids: CASSFYRDRGETQYF.

J is TRBJ1-3 and V is TRBV3-1 (or the pseudogene TRBV3-2); 8 bases are shared with TRBD1. This CDR3 is 15 amino acids long. The V and J ends lost 5 bases and 2 bases, in that order; junction bases with no gene match: 5. Germline V gives CDR1 LGHDT, CDR2 YNNKEL (reference sequence). The CDR3 protein is CASSSTTGAGNTIYF. The DNA for the CDR3 is TGTGCCAGCAGCTCGACGACAGGGGCTGGAAACACCATATATTTT.

The chain joins TRBV18 to TRBJ2-7, with 9 nucleotides matching TRBD1. The germline V gene encodes CDR1 KGHSH and CDR2 LQKENI. The V and J ends lost 1 base and 5 bases, in that order; junction bases with no gene match: 6. This CDR3 contains 15 residues. CDR3 nucleotides: TGTGCCAGCTCACCACGGACAGGGGCCTCGGACGAGCAGTACTTC. This translates into CASSPRTGASDEQYF.

This clone was seen a handful of times. The chain recombines TRBV5-4 with TRBJ2-1, with 8 bases lining up with TRBD2. Germline V gene data show CDR1 as SGHNT and CDR2 as YYREEE (reference sequence). This CDR3 is built from 15 residues. V lost 3 bases, J lost 7 bases, and 9 bases stayed unmatched. The CDR3 nucleotides read TGTGCCAGCAGCTCACCGGGACTAGGGCCAAATGAGCAGTTCTTC. It translates to CASSSPGLGPNEQFF. Looking up the rest from reference TRBV5-4 and TRBJ2-1 gives the full variable domain: ETGVTQSPTHLIKTRGQQVTLRCSSQSGHNTVSWYQQALGQGPQFIFQYYREEENGRGNFPPRFSGLQFPNYSSELNVNALELDDSALYLCASSSPGLGPNEQFFGPGTRLTVL.

The chain is built from TRBV4-1 and TRBJ2-7, with 8 bases that match TRBD1. CDR1 is MGHRA, CDR2 YSYEKL, per germline. The CDR3 runs 14 residues. Losses at the gene ends were 3 bases for V and 3 bases for J; bases not matched to a gene: 4. This chain's CDR3 is CASSQGQDFYEQYF. The CDR3 DNA reads TGCGCCAGCAGCCAGGGACAGGATTTCTACGAGCAGTACTTC.

This chain uses TRBV4-1 with TRBJ1-2; 8 positions agree with TRBD1. Germline V gene data show CDR1 as MGHRA and CDR2 as YSYEKL. CDR3 length equals 15 residues. J gave up 5 bases and V 2 bases, and 7 bases lay outside the gene matches. CDR3 DNA: TGCGCCAGCAGCCAACGATCCGGACAGGGTTATGGCTACACCTTC. Its translation is CASSQRSGQGYGYTF.

The genes are TRBV4-2 and TRBJ2-1; 16 bases fit TRBD2. The V and J ends lost 2 bases and 16 bases, in that order; junction bases with no gene match: 11. Germline assignment: CDR1 LGHNA and CDR2 YNFKEQ. This CDR3 is built from 16 residues. Here the CDR3 reads CASSQNLRGLAGGGFF. DNA of the CDR3: TGTGCCAGCAGCCAAAACCTTAGGGGACTAGCGGGAGGGGGCTTCTTC.

J is TRBJ2-7 and V is TRBV7-8; 8 bases are a match to TRBD2. J lost 2 bases, V lost 2 bases, and 14 bases had no gene match. The CDR3 loop spans 18 amino acids. Germline assignment: CDR1 SGHVS and CDR2 FQNEAQ. The CDR3 nucleotides are TGTGCCAGCAGCTTAAAGCGGCCCCGGACTAGCTTCCCCTACGAGCAGTACTTC. Its protein is CASSLKRPRTSFPYEQYF.

This clone was counted once. V gene TRBV5-1 combines with J gene TRBJ2-1; 13 bases fit TRBD2. The germline V gene encodes CDR1 SGHRS and CDR2 YFSETQ. J was trimmed by 8 bases and V by 3 bases; bases with no gene match: 5. This CDR3 is built from 15 residues. Here the CDR3 DNA reads TGCGCCAGCAGCTGGACTAGCGGGAGTTTCTATGAGCAGTTCTTC. Translated, it gives CASSWTSGSFYEQFF.

This rearrangement joins TRBV11-2 to TRBJ2-7, with D maybe TRBD1 (6 bases). From germline, CDR1 is SGHAT and CDR2 FQNNGV. The CDR3 extends over 14 amino acids. The ends were cut back, 5 bases at V and 7 bases at J, with 18 bases in the middle. CDR3 sequence: CASSAGTTAREQYF. The CDR3 nucleotides are TGTGCCAGCAGCGCCGGGACAACGGCGCGGGAGCAGTACTTC.

This clone showed up just once. This rearrangement joins TRBV24-1 to TRBJ2-7; tentative D call: TRBD1 (6 bases). V was cut by 4 bases and J by 3 bases, with 18 bases left in between. This CDR3 is built from 16 residues. Looked up from germline, CDR1 is KGHDR and CDR2 is SFDVKD. The CDR3: CATSDRVGATLYEQYF. The CDR3 DNA sequence: TGTGCCACCAGTGACCGAGTGGGGGCGACGCTCTACGAGCAGTACTTC.

In this sample, this clone turned up once. V and J are TRBV7-9 and TRBJ1-2; a weak D match, TRBD1 (5 bases). Trimming removed 1 base at V and 1 base at J, with 10 bases between. The V gene's germline CDR1 is SEHNR and CDR2 FQNEAQ (reference sequence). The CDR3 extends over 15 amino acids. The CDR3: CASSLGRGYNYGYTF. The CDR3 DNA reads TGTGCCAGCAGCTTAGGGAGGGGCTATAACTATGGCTACACCTTC.

The chain couples TRBV6-5 to TRBJ1-5, with 7 positions matching TRBD1. Germline-derived CDR1 and CDR2 are MNHEY and SVGAGI. This CDR3 region has 14 residues. V lost 7 bases to trimming and J lost 7 bases; unmatched junction nucleotides: 10. The CDR3 DNA follows: TGTGCCAGCAAGGCAGGGGGAGAAGGGCAGCCCCAGCATTTT. Translated: CASKAGGEGQPQHF.

The gene calls are TRBV10-2 and TRBJ2-5, with D uncertain. CDR3 length equals 12 residues. The germline V gene encodes CDR1 WSHSY and CDR2 SAAADI. The V and J ends lost 7 bases and 4 bases respectively, with 10 bases between them. In DNA form, the CDR3 reads TGCGCCAGCATTCAGGCCGGAGAGACCCAGTACTTC. This translates into CASIQAGETQYF.

The chain uses TRBV5-4 and TRBJ1-6; TRBD1 aligns across 8 bases. Germline loops: CDR1 SGHNT, CDR2 YYREEE (reference sequence). V shed 4 bases and J 7 bases; nucleotides not matched to a gene: 10. The CDR3 extends over 16 amino acids. The CDR3 here is CASSNGGQGPNSPLHF. Written as DNA, the CDR3 is TGTGCCAGCAGCAATGGAGGACAGGGCCCGAATTCACCCCTCCACTTT. The variable domain in full, with the rest retrieved from reference TRBV5-4 and TRBJ1-6, is ETGVTQSPTHLIKTRGQQVTLRCSSQSGHNTVSWYQQALGQGPQFIFQYYREEENGRGNFPPRFSGLQFPNYSSELNVNALELDDSALYLCASSNGGQGPNSPLHFGNGTRLTVT.

The V and J genes are TRBV27 and TRBJ2-1; D not certain. The germline V gene has CDR1 MNHEY and CDR2 SMNVEV (reference sequence). The CDR3 is 14 amino acids. The V end lost 0 bases, the J end lost 3 bases, and 6 bases lay between the germline ends. The CDR3 here is CASSLSTRYNEQFF. The CDR3 coding sequence is TGTGCCAGCAGTTTATCGACACGCTACAATGAGCAGTTCTTC.

This chain connects TRBV4-1 to TRBJ2-5; D is perhaps TRBD1 (5 bases). Per germline, CDR1 MGHRA and CDR2 YSYEKL. The CDR3 is 18 amino acids. V gave up 0 bases and J gave up 1 base, with 18 bases separating them. The CDR3 spells CASSQDWSWGASQETQYF. The CDR3 DNA sequence: TGCGCCAGCAGCCAAGATTGGTCTTGGGGCGCTTCCCAAGAGACCCAGTACTTC.

A single count supports this clone. The V call is TRBV6-2 or TRBV6-3, the J call TRBJ2-7; TRBD2 matches at 9 bases. J gave up 2 bases and V 2 bases, and 4 bases lay outside the gene matches. Per the germline V gene, CDR1 is MNHEY and CDR2 is SVGEGT. The CDR3 spans 15 residues. The CDR3 reads CASSYAAGGPYEQYF. The DNA of the CDR3 is TGTGCCAGCAGTTACGCAGCGGGAGGACCCTACGAGCAGTACTTC.

This chain links TRBV28 with TRBJ1-2; perhaps TRBD1 as D (5 bases). Germline CDR1 MDHEN, CDR2 SYDVKM. V lost 5 bases, J lost 6 bases, and 19 bases lay in between. The CDR3 loop spans 15 amino acids. Written as DNA, the CDR3 is TGTGCCAGCAGTCCCGCCGGGGGAGGATCACATGGCTACACCTTC. Amino acids: CASSPAGGGSHGYTF.

This chain connects TRBV27 to TRBJ1-4, with D perhaps TRBD1 (5 bases). This CDR3 has 17 residues. Germline loops: CDR1 MNHEY, CDR2 SMNVEV (reference sequence). V was clipped by 5 bases and J by 7 bases, with 23 bases between them. The CDR3 protein is CASSTLGGSTWGEKLFF. CDR3 DNA: TGTGCCAGCAGTACCCTCGGGGGGTCCACCTGGGGTGAAAAACTGTTTTTT.

The chain has TRBV15 and TRBJ2-5, with 10 bases lining up with TRBD1. Germline V gene lookup returns CDR1 LNHNV and CDR2 YYDKDF (reference sequence). J lost 2 bases, V lost 6 bases, and 3 bases had no gene match. There are 14 residues in the CDR3. The CDR3 nucleotides are TGTGCCACCAGACGGGACAGGGGACAAGAGACCCAGTACTTC. Translating it yields CATRRDRGQETQYF.